The rows below give T cell receptor beta chains drawn from one sample of a study of Graves' ophthalmopathy and Graves' hyperthyroidism. TCRdb fed the multiplex PCR reads into MiXCR, producing one record per CDR3 protein. This sample yields roughly 1.1 million distinct CDR3 sequences, of which 35% to 45% are seen a single time; approximately 10% belongs to the top ten. The sequencing input was peripheral blood or thyroid tissue (not recorded which). These receptor sequences come from an adult man with Graves' hyperthyroidism. The CDR3 runs from the conserved cysteine through the conserved F or W. A D gene is named only where the DNA matches it firmly. Size values are once, few and many counts, or a class for expanded clones, and some rows have none.

TRBJ2-5	TRBV10-3	-	-	CAISENLGQETQYF
TRBJ1-3	TRBV4-1	-	-	CASSPRGAARASGNTIYF
TRBJ1-5	TRBV10-3	-	-	CASRPTGVAGLTQHF
TRBJ1-6	TRBV20-1	-	-	CSVETEAYNSPLHF
TRBJ2-7	TRBV28	TRBD1	-	CASSPPGQAPRQYF
TRBJ2-2	TRBV20-1	TRBD1	few	CSARGTGDTGELFF
TRBJ2-5	TRBV10-3	TRBD1	few	CAISTGGLPTETQYF
TRBJ1-2	TRBV10-2	TRBD1	-	CASGGDRAYGYTF
TRBJ2-2	TRBV5-1	-	-	CASSRRPEGWTGELFF
TRBJ1-1	TRBV29-1	-	-	CSVAPGETEAFF
TRBJ2-7	TRBV4-2	-	few	CASSQPTGPLEQYF
TRBJ1-5	TRBV10-3	-	once	CAISRSEVGQPQHF
TRBJ2-7	TRBV5-5	TRBD1	-	CASRYTTGGQYF
TRBJ2-7	TRBV4-3	-	-	CASSQGQGLTYEQYF